A single T cell receptor beta chain is shown here with its context. The antigen is not known. The sample belongs to a study of Ad26.COV2.S vaccination and SARS-CoV-2 variants. Generated by immunoSEQ multiplex PCR, the TCRdb table keeps only in-frame clones and is missing some. Of 350,000 to 500,000 clones listed, more than 80% are singletons. Overall study findings and caveats: Participants given vaccine showed non-spike TCR breadth similar to that of placebo recipients.

The V and J ends lost 7 bases and 6 bases respectively, with 11 bases between them. Germline assignment: CDR1 SGHTA and CDR2 FQGNSA. This CDR3 is built from 12 residues. The treatment denotes: around 19 received Ad26.COV2.S at low or high dose, single or two shots; 5 received placebo; per-sample allocation not given. Sampling was done on day 63 after the first vaccine or placebo injection. The gene calls are TRBV7-2 and TRBJ2-3; D not resolved. The sample was peripheral blood, taken in a trial of Ad26.COV2.S vaccine versus placebo. This sequence was found in a person between 18 and 65 years old who received the Ad26.COV2.S COVID-19 vaccine or a placebo. DNA for the CDR3: TGTGCCAGCACTCGATCATCGGATACGCAGTATTTT. Protein product: CASTRSSDTQYF.